This T cell receptor (beta chain) derives from a study of cytomegalovirus exposure and HLA in healthy donors. Study-level results: Solely CMV serostatus was available to characterize immune exposure. Most likely, a cluster of highly shared sequence variants arose as a sequencing artifact. Further analysis was carried out later, and it showed several of the most significant clusters appearing linked to common viral pathogens.

Use of 60 Vbeta and 13 Jbeta primers characterized the PCR. Original methodology: A later analysis counted 65 million to 95 million unique TCR beta chains, around 11 million shared. Generated by immunoSEQ multiplex PCR, the TCRdb table keeps only in-frame clones and is missing some. V and J calls and clone size are those listed in that table; D and trimming were worked out from the DNA. The table includes about 150,000 clones, 75% detected once. On this clone: What it binds is not known.

Looked up from germline, CDR1 is LNHDA and CDR2 is SQIVND (reference sequence). V was shortened by 6 bases and J by 2 bases, with 17 bases between the two germline ends. The CDR3 covers 15 residues. The receptor was derived from a man younger than 30 in good health and CMV-seronegative. What was sequenced was PBMCs. This chain joins TRBV19 and TRBJ2-7; tentatively, D is TRBD2 (6 bases). The CDR3 DNA sequence: TGTGCCAGTAGCCTAACGGCGGGGCTTCCCTACGAGCAGTACTTC. Translated, it gives CASSLTAGLPYEQYF.